The T cell receptor beta chain under discussion was sequenced for a study of a mutant IDH1 vaccine in newly diagnosed glioma. At the level of the study: V12 occurred at week 35 and V13 at week 47. Study-wide findings and caveats: The authors found pseudoprogression apparently unrelated to changes in top peripheral T cell clonotypes.

Produced via immunoSEQ multiplex PCR; TCRdb's table is partial and in-frame only. The sample lists under 60,000 clones; 76% were seen once. Unmatched junction bases numbered 6, after V lost 4 bases and J lost 4 bases. Germline V gene data show CDR1 as SGHTA and CDR2 as FQGNSA. CDR3 length: 15 residues. As concerns this clone: The antigen is not known.

Time point defined: week 47, end of study. Mutant IDH1 20-mer peptide, at 300 ug, made up each vaccine dose, with topical imiquimod. Every donor had a new WHO grade 3 or 4 astrocytoma that was IDH1-mutant, with loss of nuclear ATRX. This chain links TRBV7-2 with TRBJ1-5; 8 positions agree with TRBD1. This sample comprised PBMCs, obtained from a glioma patient whose treatment included an IDH1 peptide vaccine. The TCR was taken from a woman aged 35 to 49 with glioma. Some clones in this sample may be carry-over from other donors' samples. The CDR3 here is CASSSSTGANQPQHF. The DNA of the CDR3 is TGTGCCAGCAGCTCCTCGACAGGGGCAAATCAGCCCCAGCATTTT.